Below, 20 T cell receptor beta chains from the same sample are listed, as sequenced in a study of blood T cell repertoires in COVID-19. Only in-frame clones appear in the TCRdb table, and some are missing; sequencing was by immunoSEQ multiplex PCR. Of about 180,000 clones listed, approximately 85% were seen once; the top ten hold around 8.6%. The material sequenced was PBMCs or T cells enriched from blood (not recorded which). These TCRs come from a woman in her 30s who had recovered from COVID-19.

V is TRBV7-3 and J is TRBJ2-7; 8 positions agree with TRBD1. V lost 4 bases to trimming and J lost 0 bases; unmatched junction nucleotides: 2. Germline assignment: CDR1 SGHTA and CDR2 FQGTGA. The CDR3 runs 14 residues. As DNA, the CDR3 is TGTGCCAGCAGCTCAGGACAGGGCTCCTACGAGCAGTACTTC. This codes for CASSSGQGSYEQYF.

In its sample, this clone was seen once. V usage is TRBV25-1 and J usage is TRBJ2-1, with 9 bases lining up with TRBD1. The CDR3 totals 15 residues. V dropped 3 bases and J dropped 5; count of bases not matched to a gene: 5. From germline, CDR1 is MGHDK and CDR2 SYGVNS. CDR3 bases: TGTGCCAGCAGTGATTCGAGACAGGGGGACAATGAGCAGTTCTTC. Amino acid sequence: CASSDSRQGDNEQFF.

CDR3 region: CASSPRDTPANTEAFF. The CDR3 DNA reads as TGTGCCAGCAGCCCCCGGGACACCCCAGCAAACACTGAAGCTTTCTTT. The chain employs TRBV7-9 and TRBJ1-1, with D perhaps TRBD1 (6 bases). There are 16 residues in the CDR3. Germline CDR1 reads SEHNR; CDR2 reads FQNEAQ (reference sequence). The V end lost 5 bases, the J end lost 2 bases, and 18 bases lay between the germline ends.

The chain uses TRBV28 and TRBJ2-7; a possible D gene is TRBD2 (6 bases). Trimming removed 6 bases from V and 0 bases from J, with 18 bases in between. The germline V gene has CDR1 MDHEN and CDR2 SYDVKM. The CDR3 spans 16 residues. CDR3 DNA: TGTGCCAGCAGGCGGGGTGAGATAGGGCCCTCCTACGAGCAGTACTTC. This encodes CASRRGEIGPSYEQYF.

This clone has only one observation. This rearrangement joins TRBV27 to TRBJ2-4, with TRBD1 matching 9 bases. The CDR3 extends over 12 amino acids. Germline CDR1 MNHEY, CDR2 SMNVEV (reference sequence). V lost 6 bases, J lost 7 bases, and 1 base stayed unmatched. CDR3 protein: CASSGQGNIQYF. CDR3 nucleotides: TGTGCCAGCAGCGGACAGGGGAACATTCAGTACTTC.

V gene TRBV6-5 combines with J gene TRBJ1-2; 7 nucleotides match TRBD1. V lost 5 bases, J lost 6 bases, and 12 bases stayed unmatched. The CDR3 sequence is 15 residues long. CDR1 is MNHEY, CDR2 SVGAGI, per germline. CDR3 DNA: TGTGCCAGCAGTCCACGACCCGACAGGGAAAATGGCTACACCTTC. Its protein is CASSPRPDRENGYTF.

This clone occurred once. Other DNA sequences from this sample encode an identical CDR3 as well. The rearrangement links TRBV29-1 to TRBJ1-2; D is unresolved. Germline V CDR1 and CDR2: SQVTM, ANQGSEA. The ends were cut back, 3 bases at V and 4 bases at J, with 6 bases in the middle. CDR3 size: 11 residues. Written as DNA, the CDR3 is TGCAGCGTTGAGGAGGGCTATGGCTACACCTTC. Translation: CSVEEGYGYTF.

CDR3 loop: CASRGGAVGYTF. The CDR3 DNA sequence: TGTGCCAGCAGGGGGGGGGCGGTTGGCTACACCTTC. The chain links TRBV28 to TRBJ1-2; perhaps TRBD1 as D (6 bases). The CDR3 totals 12 residues. Germline V CDR1 and CDR2: MDHEN, SYDVKM. V was clipped by 6 bases and J by 7 bases, with 12 bases between them.

The chain links TRBV5-1 to TRBJ2-7; TRBD2 matches 15 bases. This CDR3 contains 21 residues. Looked up from germline, CDR1 is SGHRS and CDR2 is YFSETQ. Germline trimming cut 0 bases from V and 3 bases from J; bases unmatched to any gene: 16. The DNA for the CDR3 is TGCGCCAGCAGCTTGGGGACTAGCGGGAGGGTAGGGAAGCAACATTACTACGAGCAGTACTTC. Residues: CASSLGTSGRVGKQHYYEQYF.

The rearrangement links TRBV5-6 to TRBJ2-1, with 9 bases aligning to TRBD2. CDR1 is SGHDT and CDR2 is YYEEEE in the germline V gene. V lost 4 bases, J lost 0 bases, and 2 bases stayed unmatched. The CDR3 is 15 residues long. CDR3 amino acids: CASSLAGHSYNEQFF. CDR3 bases: TGTGCCAGCAGCCTAGCGGGACACTCCTACAATGAGCAGTTCTTC.

This chain uses TRBV27 with TRBJ1-6, with 9 bases fitting TRBD1. The CDR3 spans 15 residues. The germline V gene has CDR1 MNHEY and CDR2 SMNVEV (reference sequence). V dropped 5 bases and J dropped 5; count of bases not matched to a gene: 4. CDR3 loop: CASSDRTGDNSPLHF. The DNA for the CDR3 is TGTGCCAGCAGTGACAGGACAGGGGATAATTCACCCCTCCACTTT.

The CDR3: CASSIERTGVNQPQHF. CDR3 DNA sequence: TGTGCCAGTAGTATAGAACGGACAGGGGTCAATCAGCCCCAGCATTTT. The chain links TRBV19 to TRBJ1-5; 9 bases are a match to TRBD1. The V gene's germline CDR1 is LNHDA and CDR2 SQIVND (reference sequence). The CDR3 is 16 residues long. The V gene end was trimmed by 0 bases and the J gene end by 3 bases; junction bases not matched to a gene: 3.

The J gene is TRBJ1-2, the V gene TRBV7-8; D might be TRBD1 (6 bases). CDR1 is SGHVS, CDR2 FQNEAQ, per germline. V was pared by 2 bases and J by 2 bases, with 9 bases between. CDR3 length: 14 residues. The CDR3 loop is CASSLRDTNYGYTF. As DNA, the CDR3 is TGTGCCAGCAGCTTACGGGACACCAACTATGGCTACACCTTC.

The CDR3 sequence is CASSPPSGRAYEQYF. CDR3 nucleotides: TGTGCCAGCTCCCCCCCCAGCGGGAGGGCCTACGAGCAGTACTTC. The V call is TRBV27, the J call TRBJ2-7; TRBD2 matches at 10 bases. The CDR3 covers 15 residues. The germline V gene has CDR1 MNHEY and CDR2 SMNVEV (reference sequence). V lost 8 bases, J lost 2 bases, and 9 bases stayed unmatched.

The V gene is TRBV1, the J gene TRBJ2-2; the table's D call, TRBD1, was not checked against the DNA. TRBV1 is described as a pseudogene. This CDR3 spans 15 amino acids. CDR3 amino acids: CTSSQDGQGSGELFF. CDR3 DNA: TGCACCAGCAGCCAAGATGGACAGGGATCCGGGGAGCTGTTTTTT.

The rearrangement joins TRBV14 to TRBJ1-1; no reliable D call. The V and J ends lost 0 bases and 5 bases respectively, with 7 bases between them. This CDR3 has 13 residues. Germline V lookup: CDR1 SGHDN, CDR2 FVKESK. The CDR3 DNA reads as TGTGCCAGCAGCCAAGAATGGGCGACTGAAGCTTTCTTT. Encoded protein: CASSQEWATEAFF.

The chain couples TRBV11-2 to TRBJ2-1; possibly TRBD2 for D (5 bases). Germline values: CDR1 SGHAT, CDR2 FQNNGV. CDR3 length: 13 residues. The V gene lost 2 bases and the J gene lost 9 bases, with 11 bases spanning the gap. This CDR3 is CASSLPLAGEQFF. In DNA, the CDR3 is TGTGCCAGCAGCTTACCCCTTGCGGGTGAGCAGTTCTTC.

The chain has TRBV2 and TRBJ2-3; 13 bases align to TRBD2. Germline V lookup: CDR1 SNHLY, CDR2 FYNNEI. J was trimmed by 7 bases and V by 4 bases; bases with no gene match: 8. This CDR3 contains 16 residues. The CDR3 nucleotides read TGTGCCAGCAGTGGGGGGGGACTAGCGGGATCCAATACGCAGTATTTT. It encodes CASSGGGLAGSNTQYF.

V usage is TRBV4-1 and J usage is TRBJ2-3; tentative D call: TRBD2 (6 bases). The CDR3 spans 16 residues. From germline, CDR1 is MGHRA and CDR2 YSYEKL. V shed 0 bases and J shed 10 bases, with 20 bases lying between them. CDR3 residues: CASSQETRRLDRPQYF. The CDR3 DNA is TGCGCCAGCAGCCAAGAGACCCGTCGACTAGACCGTCCGCAGTATTTT.

The V gene is TRBV19, the J gene TRBJ2-3, with 12 positions matching TRBD1. CDR1 and CDR2 from the germline V gene are LNHDA and SQIVND (reference sequence). The CDR3 sequence is 18 residues long. With 5 bases clipped from V and 1 base from J, the junction kept 10 bases outside the gene matches. CDR3 coding DNA: TGTGCCAGTAGTGGGGGACAGGGGGCAGGTAGCGGCACAGATACGCAGTATTTT. This translates into CASSGGQGAGSGTDTQYF.